This entry lists 9 T cell receptor beta chains sequenced from one sample in a study of Graves' ophthalmopathy and Graves' hyperthyroidism. From RNA, the CDR3 regions of TCR beta chains were amplified and sequenced. Amplification began with first-round RT-PCR using HTBI primers, then second-round multiplex PCR was performed. TCRdb reprocessed the multiplex PCR reads via MiXCR and lists one record per CDR3 protein. The sample consists of some 360,000 distinct CDR3 sequences, roughly a sixth of them appearing once. What was sequenced was peripheral blood. Receptors originate from an adult woman with stable Graves' hyperthyroidism.

The chain links TRBV7-9 to TRBJ1-1, with 8 bases fitting TRBD1. Germline V CDR1 and CDR2: SEHNR, FQNEAQ (reference sequence). The CDR3 consists of 15 residues. Trimming took 7 bases from V and 2 from J; bases not matched to a gene: 9. CDR3 in amino acids: CASTEGQAQNTEAFF. The CDR3 DNA follows: TGTGCCAGCACCGAGGGACAGGCCCAAAACACTGAAGCTTTCTTT.

The sample holds many counts of this clonotype. The J gene is TRBJ2-5, the V gene TRBV11-1; D is possibly TRBD1 (5 bases). The germline gives CDR1 SGHAT, CDR2 FQDESV (reference sequence). The CDR3 is 17 residues long. Trimming took 3 bases from V and 1 from J, leaving 18 bases between them. Here the CDR3 reads CASSFRAGYGPQETQYF. CDR3 coding DNA: TGTGCCAGCAGCTTCAGGGCCGGATACGGGCCCCAAGAGACCCAGTACTTC.

This clonotype was detected many times. The gene calls are TRBV5-1 and TRBJ1-2; D gene uncertain. V lost 0 bases and J lost 4, with 7 bases in between. CDR1 and CDR2 from the germline V gene are SGHRS and YFSETQ. The CDR3 has 13 amino acids. CDR3 in amino acids: CASSLGAAYGYTF. The CDR3 region has the DNA TGCGCCAGCAGCTTGGGGGCAGCCTATGGCTACACCTTC.

In this sample, this clonotype turned up many times. The chain couples TRBV7-3 to TRBJ1-2, with D unresolved. The germline V gene encodes CDR1 SGHTA and CDR2 FQGTGA. This CDR3 is built from 13 residues. V was pared by 4 bases and J by 2 bases, with 8 bases between. The CDR3 DNA is TGTGCCAGCAGCTCCGGAGCCAACTATGGCTACACCTTC. Protein: CASSSGANYGYTF.

This clonotype was seen only a few times. This sequence joins TRBV7-3 and TRBJ2-7, with 11 bases fitting TRBD1. After removal of 2 bases from V and 6 bases from J, the junction contained 6 bases not matched to a gene. This CDR3 is 15 amino acids long. Germline-derived CDR1 and CDR2 are SGHTA and FQGTGA. CDR3: CASSLEPGTGGEQYF. CDR3 in DNA: TGTGCCAGCAGCTTAGAGCCCGGGACAGGGGGCGAGCAGTACTTC.

The V call is TRBV24-1, the J call TRBJ2-7, with 8 bases lining up with TRBD1. The CDR3 covers 13 residues. Germline V gene sequence: CDR1 KGHDR, CDR2 SFDVKD. J lost 7 bases, V lost 5 bases, and 6 bases had no gene match. The CDR3 sequence: CATSAGGRGEQYF. CDR3 DNA sequence: TGTGCCACCAGTGCAGGGGGCCGGGGAGAGCAGTACTTC.

This clonotype was seen just once. A read error may be the cause here, since a much bigger clone is one base away. The missing conserved phenylalanine or tryptophan at the end of this CDR3 makes a read error likely. The V and J genes are TRBV5-1 and TRBJ2-7; D remains ambiguous. V dropped 5 bases and J dropped 3 bases, with 9 bases sitting between them. Germline V gene data show CDR1 as SGHRS and CDR2 as YFSETQ. This CDR3 contains 12 residues. CDR3 protein: CASRASHYEQYY. The CDR3 nucleotides are TGCGCCAGCAGGGCCAGCCACTACGAGCAGTACTAC.

This clonotype was seen repeatedly, ten times or more. V and J are TRBV24-1 and TRBJ2-5, with 10 bases lining up with TRBD2. Germline V lookup: CDR1 KGHDR, CDR2 SFDVKD. This CDR3 has 15 amino acids. V gave up 5 bases and J gave up 4 bases; unmatched junction bases: 6. The CDR3 region is CATSAAGGPLETQYF. The CDR3 DNA is TGTGCCACCAGTGCAGCGGGAGGGCCCTTAGAGACCCAGTACTTC.

CDR3 nucleotide sequence: TGTGCCACCAGCAGAGTTCCTTACGAGCAGTACTTC. Protein: CATSRVPYEQYF. The chain recombines TRBV15 with TRBJ2-7; D unresolved. Germline V lookup: CDR1 LNHNV, CDR2 YYDKDF (reference sequence). The CDR3 spans 12 residues. V shed 1 base and J shed 4 bases, with 5 bases lying between them.